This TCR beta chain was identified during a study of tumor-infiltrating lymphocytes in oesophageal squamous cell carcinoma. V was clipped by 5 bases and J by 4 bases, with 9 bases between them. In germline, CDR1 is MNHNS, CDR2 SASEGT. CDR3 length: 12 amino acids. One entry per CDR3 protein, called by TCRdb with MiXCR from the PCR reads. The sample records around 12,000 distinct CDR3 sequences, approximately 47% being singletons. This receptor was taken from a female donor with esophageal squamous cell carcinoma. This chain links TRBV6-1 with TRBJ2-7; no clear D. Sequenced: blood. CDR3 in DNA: TGTGCCAGCAGTTCCGAGTTATACGAGCAGTACTTC. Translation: CASSSELYEQYF.